These 18 T cell receptor beta chains came from one sample sequenced in a study of blood T cells in healthy people across ages (dated by TCRdb to the mid-2010s). Library generation was performed with 5' RACE. Sequencing took place on an Illumina HiSeq 2500. A second roughly 6 to 12 cycle PCR used a sample-barcoded 5' primer and a J-beta primer mix. TCRdb reworked the public reads: Q25 trimming with fastp, MiXCR clone assembly, productive beta chains retained. Entries are consolidated by CDR3 protein sequence, retaining the most common genes and DNA. This sample gives about 1.5 million distinct CDR3 sequences in total; 42% of them show up just once. The ten most abundant clones make up 4% of the sample. The sequenced sample was blood. These receptors were taken from a woman between 18 and 30 years old in good health.

The chain joins TRBV7-9 to TRBJ2-2; TRBD2 might be the D (6 bases). This CDR3 region has 14 residues. V was cut by 9 bases and J by 8 bases, with 19 bases left in between. Germline lookup yields CDR1 SEHNR and CDR2 FQNEAQ (reference sequence). The CDR3 is CASTHRGTSGELFF. CDR3 DNA: TGTGCCAGTACCCATCGTGGGACTTCAGGGGAGCTGTTTTTT. The full variable domain, its missing parts supplied by reference TRBV7-9 and TRBJ2-2, is DTGVSQNPRHKITKRGQNVTFRCDPISEHNRLYWYRQTLGQGPEFLTYFQNEAQLEKSRLLSDRFSAERPKGSFSTLEIQRTEQGDSAMYLCASTHRGTSGELFFGEGSRLTVL.

The chain employs TRBV4-3 and TRBJ2-3; TRBD2 agrees at 9 bases. The J segment lost 5 bases and the V segment lost 0 bases, leaving 6 bases of the junction unmatched. CDR1 is LGHNA, CDR2 YSLEER, per germline. The CDR3 loop spans 16 amino acids. Here the CDR3 DNA reads TGCGCCAGCAGCCAAGATGCGGGAGGGGGGGGAGATACGCAGTATTTT. This translates into CASSQDAGGGGDTQYF.

DNA for the CDR3: TGTGCCAGCAGCAAAGACCGACAGGGGTCCTTTCTTAACTATGGCTACACCTTC. It is translated as CASSKDRQGSFLNYGYTF. This sequence joins TRBV21-1 and TRBJ1-2; TRBD1 is taken as the D call from the table, unchecked against the DNA. TRBV21-1 represents a pseudogene. This CDR3 region has 18 residues.

This rearrangement joins TRBV7-2 to TRBJ2-4, with a tentative D call TRBD1 (5 bases). Gene TRBJ2-5 matches the end of the DNA better, so the J call may be wrong. The length of the CDR3 is 16 residues. Per germline, CDR1 SGHTA and CDR2 FQGNSA. CDR3 coding DNA: TGTGCCAGCAGCTTAAGGTGGGGCAGCAGCCAAGAGACCCAGTACTTC. This translates into CASSLRWGSSQETQYF.

This clonotype was seen a few times. CDR3: CASCRGQFYEQFF. CDR3 coding DNA: TGTGCCAGCTGCCGAGGGCAATTCTATGAGCAGTTCTTC. The V call is TRBV18, the J call TRBJ2-1; D might be TRBD2 (5 bases). Germline V gene sequence: CDR1 KGHSH, CDR2 LQKENI. This CDR3 has 13 residues. Trimming removed 7 bases at V and 8 bases at J, with 15 bases between. Based on the CDR3 plus reference TRBV18 and TRBJ2-1, the full variable domain is NAGVMQNPRHLVRRRGQEARLRCSPMKGHSHVYWYRQLPEEGLKFMVYLQKENIIDESGMPKERFSAEFPKEGPSILRIQQVVRGDSAAYFCASCRGQFYEQFFGPGTRLTVL.

The chain has TRBV20-1 and TRBJ2-5, with TRBD1 matching over 7 bases. The J call could be wrong; TRBJ2-7 is a better fit for the DNA end. CDR1 DFQATT and CDR2 SNEGSKA come from the germline V gene (reference sequence). CDR3 size: 12 residues. CDR3 loop: CSARTGQYEQYF. CDR3 bases: TGCAGTGCTAGGACAGGGCAATACGAGCAGTACTTC.

This rearrangement joins TRBV12-3 or TRBV12-4 to TRBJ2-1; 8 bases map to TRBD2. The CDR3 sequence is 13 residues long. The trim removed 4 bases at V and 13 bases at J, leaving 9 bases unmatched. Here the CDR3 reads CASSSGLERTQFF. For the CDR3, the DNA is TGTGCCAGCAGTTCGGGACTAGAACGTACCCAGTTCTTC.

With respect to this clonotype: The junction differs from germline at one of its ends, possibly a read error. The chain links TRBV15 to TRBJ2-7; D perhaps matches TRBD2 (6 bases). CDR3 length equals 15 residues. Germline V CDR1 and CDR2: LNHNV, YYDKDF (reference sequence). CDR3 loop: CATGRGGSGYNEQYF. Written as DNA, the CDR3 is TGTGCCACCGGCAGAGGCGGTAGCGGATACAATGAGCAGTACTTC. The variable domain in full, with the rest retrieved from reference TRBV15 and TRBJ2-7, is DAMVIQNPRYQVTQFGKPVTLSCSQTLNHNVMYWYQQKSSQAPKLLFHYYDKDFNNEADTPDNFQSRRPNTSFCFLDIRSPGLGDTAMYLCATGRGGSGYNEQYFGPGTRLTVT.

This clonotype was observed a single time. This rearrangement joins TRBV20-1 to TRBJ2-3; D gene unclear. Germline-derived CDR1 and CDR2 are DFQATT and SNEGSKA (reference sequence). The ends were cut back, 3 bases at V and 0 bases at J, with 16 bases in the middle. The CDR3 is 16 amino acids. DNA of the CDR3: TGCAGTGCTAGGGAAGATGTGTATCAAAGCACAGATACGCAGTATTTT. Encoded protein: CSAREDVYQSTDTQYF.

The chain recombines TRBV25-1 with TRBJ2-3, with unresolved D. Trimming removed 4 bases from V and 1 base from J, with 12 bases in between. CDR1 is MGHDK, CDR2 SYGVNS, per germline. The CDR3 covers 15 residues. CDR3 sequence: CASSGLVVGTDTQYF. The CDR3 nucleotides are TGTGCCAGCAGTGGGCTGGTAGTTGGCACAGATACGCAGTATTTT.

The V call is TRBV29-1, the J call TRBJ1-1; D remains unclear. V was cut by 4 bases and J by 1 base, with 7 bases left in between. CDR3 size: 12 residues. CDR1 is SQVTM and CDR2 is ANQGSEA in the germline V gene. CDR3 bases: TGCAGCGTTGGGTTCTCGAACACTGAAGCTTTCTTT. It is translated as CSVGFSNTEAFF.

This chain links TRBV6-1 with TRBJ1-2, with TRBD1 identical over 7 bases. CDR1 is MNHNS, CDR2 SASEGT, per germline. The V gene end was trimmed by 3 bases and the J gene end by 1 base; junction bases not matched to a gene: 14. The CDR3 consists of 18 residues. CDR3 amino acids: CASSEGQRRFDINYGYTF. CDR3 bases: TGTGCCAGCAGTGAGGGACAGAGACGTTTTGATATTAACTATGGCTACACCTTC.

This clonotype was observed at least ten times. V gene TRBV7-2 combines with J gene TRBJ2-7; tentatively, D is TRBD1 (5 bases). V gave up 1 base and J gave up 0 bases, with 7 bases separating them. The CDR3 has 14 amino acids. Germline CDR1 SGHTA, CDR2 FQGNSA. CDR3 sequence: CASSLGGPSYEQYF. The CDR3 bases are TGTGCCAGCAGCTTAGGGGGCCCCTCCTACGAGCAGTACTTC.

The CDR3 DNA sequence: TGCGCCAGCAGCCAAGATCTAGCGGAGTATAGCAATCAGCCCCAGCATTTT. The encoded protein is CASSQDLAEYSNQPQHF. This rearrangement joins TRBV4-1 to TRBJ1-5; D ambiguous. CDR1 MGHRA and CDR2 YSYEKL come from the germline V gene. V was clipped by 0 bases and J by 0 bases, with 12 bases between them. There are 17 residues in the CDR3.

This sequence joins TRBV14 and TRBJ2-3; a possible D gene is TRBD1 (6 bases). CDR3 length: 15 residues. Germline V gene lookup returns CDR1 SGHDN and CDR2 FVKESK. Trimming removed 0 bases from V and 2 bases from J, with 9 bases in between. CDR3 in amino acids: CASSQDTGPTDTQYF. In nucleotides, the CDR3 is TGTGCCAGCAGCCAAGACACAGGGCCCACAGATACGCAGTATTTT.

This clonotype was seen many times. The chain couples TRBV12-3 or TRBV12-4 to TRBJ2-1, with D perhaps given as TRBD1 or TRBD2 (5 bases each). The CDR3 has 16 residues. V lost 2 bases and J 6 bases, leaving 17 bases between the germline ends. CDR3 protein: CASSLRDPGSTNEQFF. DNA of the CDR3: TGTGCCAGCAGTTTAAGGGACCCGGGATCAACCAATGAGCAGTTCTTC.

The J gene is TRBJ1-1, the V gene TRBV30; TRBD1 matches 8 bases. The CDR3 covers 14 residues. CDR1 and CDR2 from the germline V gene are GTSNPN and SVGIG (reference sequence). V was clipped by 3 bases and J by 0 bases; unmatched bases: 3. The CDR3 DNA follows: TGTGCCTGGAGCAGGACAGGGTTGAACACTGAAGCTTTCTTT. Its protein is CAWSRTGLNTEAFF.

V and J are TRBV4-3 and TRBJ2-7; D not resolved. V lost 1 base to trimming and J lost 3 bases, with 7 bases between them. The CDR3 has 13 residues. Germline V gene sequence: CDR1 LGHNA, CDR2 YSLEER. CDR3 in amino acids: CASSQAVDYEQYF. CDR3 nucleotide sequence: TGCGCCAGCAGCCAAGCAGTGGACTACGAGCAGTACTTC.